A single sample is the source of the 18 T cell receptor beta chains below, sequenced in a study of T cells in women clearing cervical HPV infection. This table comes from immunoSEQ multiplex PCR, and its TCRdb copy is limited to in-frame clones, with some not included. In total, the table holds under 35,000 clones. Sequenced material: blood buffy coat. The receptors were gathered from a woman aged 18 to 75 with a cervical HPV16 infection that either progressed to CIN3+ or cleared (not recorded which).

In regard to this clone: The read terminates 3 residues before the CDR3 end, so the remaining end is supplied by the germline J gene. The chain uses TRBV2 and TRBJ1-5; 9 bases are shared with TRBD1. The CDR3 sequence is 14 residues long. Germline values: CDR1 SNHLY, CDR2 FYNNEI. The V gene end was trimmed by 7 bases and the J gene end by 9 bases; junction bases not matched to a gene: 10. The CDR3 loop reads CASTAGTGFRPQHF. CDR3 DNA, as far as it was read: TGTGCCAGCACCGCCGGGACAGGGTTTCGGCCC.

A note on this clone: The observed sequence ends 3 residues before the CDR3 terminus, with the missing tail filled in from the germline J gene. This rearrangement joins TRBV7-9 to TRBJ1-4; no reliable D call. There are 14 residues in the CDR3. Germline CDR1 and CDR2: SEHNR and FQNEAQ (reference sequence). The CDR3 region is CATDGVTGNSPLFF. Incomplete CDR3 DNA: TGTGCCACAGACGGGGTCACGGGAAATTCACCA.

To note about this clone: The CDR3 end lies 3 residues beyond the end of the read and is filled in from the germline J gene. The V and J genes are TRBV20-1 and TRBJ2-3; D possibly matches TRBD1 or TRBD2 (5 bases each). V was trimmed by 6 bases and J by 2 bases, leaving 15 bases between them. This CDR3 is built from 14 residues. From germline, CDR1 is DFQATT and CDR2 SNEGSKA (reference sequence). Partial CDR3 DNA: TGCAGTGCCCCGAGGGCAGGGATCACAGATACG. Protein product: CSAPRAGITDT. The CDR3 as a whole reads CSAPRAGITDTQYF.

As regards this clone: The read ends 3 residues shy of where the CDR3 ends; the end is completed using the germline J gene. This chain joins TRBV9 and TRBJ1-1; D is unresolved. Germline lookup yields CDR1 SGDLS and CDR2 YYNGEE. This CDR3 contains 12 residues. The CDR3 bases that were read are TGTGCCAGCAGTGATAACTTCGAGGGC. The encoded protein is CASSDNFEG. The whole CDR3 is CASSDNFEGAFF.

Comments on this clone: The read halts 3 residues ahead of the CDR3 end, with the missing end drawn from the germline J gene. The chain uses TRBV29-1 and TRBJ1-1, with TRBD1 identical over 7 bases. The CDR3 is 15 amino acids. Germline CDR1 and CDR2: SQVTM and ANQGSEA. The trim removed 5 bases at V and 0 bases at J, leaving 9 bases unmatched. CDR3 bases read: TGCAGCGTTCCCGGGACAGAAACCCTGAACACTGAA. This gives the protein CSVPGTETLNTE. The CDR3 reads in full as CSVPGTETLNTEAFF.

The CDR3 bases that were read are TGTGCCAGCAGCCGATTGGGACAGGGGGATGAAAAA. Translating gives CASSRLGQGDEK. The entire CDR3 sequence reads CASSRLGQGDEKLFF. The genes are TRBV5-4 and TRBJ1-4; 11 bases line up with TRBD1. The read stops 3 residues short of the end of the CDR3; the missing end is completed from the germline J gene. The V and J ends lost 4 bases and 6 bases, in that order; junction bases with no gene match: 5. The length of the CDR3 is 15 residues. CDR1 is SGHNT, CDR2 YYREEE, per germline (reference sequence).

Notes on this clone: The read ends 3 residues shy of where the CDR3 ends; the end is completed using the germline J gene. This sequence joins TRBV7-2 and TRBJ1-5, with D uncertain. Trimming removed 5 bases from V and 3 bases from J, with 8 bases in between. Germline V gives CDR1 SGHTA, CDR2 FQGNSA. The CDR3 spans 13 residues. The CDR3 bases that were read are TGTGCCAGCAGCGGTTCAGTCAATCAGCCC. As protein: CASSGSVNQP. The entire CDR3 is CASSGSVNQPQHF.

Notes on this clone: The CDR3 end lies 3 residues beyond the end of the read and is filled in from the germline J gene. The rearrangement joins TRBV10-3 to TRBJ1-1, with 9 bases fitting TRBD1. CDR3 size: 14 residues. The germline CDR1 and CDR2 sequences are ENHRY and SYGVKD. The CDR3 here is CAISGDREGSEAFF. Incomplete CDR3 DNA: TGTGCCATCAGCGGGGACAGGGAGGGTTCGGAA.

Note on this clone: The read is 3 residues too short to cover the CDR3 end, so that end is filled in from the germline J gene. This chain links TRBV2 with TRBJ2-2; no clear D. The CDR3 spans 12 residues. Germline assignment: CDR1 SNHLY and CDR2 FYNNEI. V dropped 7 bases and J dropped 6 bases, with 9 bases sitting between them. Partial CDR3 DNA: TGTGCCAGCACCACTATCCCCGGGGAG. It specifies CASTTIPGE. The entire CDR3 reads CASTTIPGELFF.

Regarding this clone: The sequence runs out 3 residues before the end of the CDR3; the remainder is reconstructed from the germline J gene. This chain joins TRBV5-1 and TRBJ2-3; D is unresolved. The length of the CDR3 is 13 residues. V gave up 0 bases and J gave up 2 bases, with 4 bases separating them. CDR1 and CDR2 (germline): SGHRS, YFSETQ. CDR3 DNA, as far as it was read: TGCGCCAGCAGCTTGGCCCACACAGATACG. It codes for CASSLAHTDT. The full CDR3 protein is CASSLAHTDTQYF. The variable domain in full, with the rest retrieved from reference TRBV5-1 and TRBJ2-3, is KAGVTQTPRYLIKTRGQQVTLSCSPISGHRSVSWYQQTPGQGLQFLFEYFSETQRNKGNFPGRFSGRQFSNSRSEMNVSTLELGDSALYLCASSLAHTDTQYFGPGTRLTVL.

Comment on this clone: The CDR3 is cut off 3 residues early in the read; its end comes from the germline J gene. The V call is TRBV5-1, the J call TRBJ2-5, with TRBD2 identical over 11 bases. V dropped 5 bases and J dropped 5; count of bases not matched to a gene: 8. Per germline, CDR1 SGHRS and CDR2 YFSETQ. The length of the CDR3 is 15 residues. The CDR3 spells CASRPQTSGVETQYF. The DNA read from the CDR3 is TGCGCCAGCAGGCCCCAGACTAGCGGGGTGGAGACC.

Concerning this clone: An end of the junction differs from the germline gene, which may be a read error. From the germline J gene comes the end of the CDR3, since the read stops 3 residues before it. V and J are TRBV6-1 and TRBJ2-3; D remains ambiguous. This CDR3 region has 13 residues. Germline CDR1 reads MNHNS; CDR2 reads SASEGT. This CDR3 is CASSASRTETQYF. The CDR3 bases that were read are TGTGCCAGCAGTGCTTCGCGAACAGAGACG.

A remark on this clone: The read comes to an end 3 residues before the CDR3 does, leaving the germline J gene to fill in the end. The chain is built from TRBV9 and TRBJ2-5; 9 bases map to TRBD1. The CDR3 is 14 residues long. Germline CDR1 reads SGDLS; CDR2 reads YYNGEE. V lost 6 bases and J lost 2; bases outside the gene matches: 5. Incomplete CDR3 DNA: TGTGCCAGCACCCGACAGGGGGATCAAGAGACC. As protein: CASTRQGDQET. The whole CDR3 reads CASTRQGDQETQYF.

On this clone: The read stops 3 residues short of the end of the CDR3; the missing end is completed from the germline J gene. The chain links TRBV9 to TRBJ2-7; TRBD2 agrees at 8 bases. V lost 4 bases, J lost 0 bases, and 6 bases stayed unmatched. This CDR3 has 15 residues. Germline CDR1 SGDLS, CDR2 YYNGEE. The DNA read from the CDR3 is TGTGCCAGCAGCCCACGGGGGGGGGTCTCCTACGAG. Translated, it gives CASSPRGGVSYE. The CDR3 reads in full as CASSPRGGVSYEQYF.

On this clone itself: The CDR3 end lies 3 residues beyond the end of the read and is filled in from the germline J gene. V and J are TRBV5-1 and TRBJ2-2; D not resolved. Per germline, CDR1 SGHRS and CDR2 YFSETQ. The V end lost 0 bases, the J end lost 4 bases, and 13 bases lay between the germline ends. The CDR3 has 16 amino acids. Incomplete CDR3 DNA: TGCGCCAGCAGCTTGGCAGGCACCCTGGGCACCGGGGAG. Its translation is CASSLAGTLGTGE. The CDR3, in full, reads CASSLAGTLGTGELFF.

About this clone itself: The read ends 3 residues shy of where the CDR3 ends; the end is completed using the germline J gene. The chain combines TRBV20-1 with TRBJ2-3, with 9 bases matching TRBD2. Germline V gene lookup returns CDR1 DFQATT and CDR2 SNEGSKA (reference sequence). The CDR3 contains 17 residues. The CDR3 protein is CSARDGGRGGRGETQYF. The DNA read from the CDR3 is TGCAGTGCTAGAGATGGTGGGCGGGGGGGCCGAGGGGAGACG.

CDR3 protein: CASSPKGTGRGQPQYF. The DNA read from the CDR3 is TGTGCCAGCTCACCCAAAGGGACAGGGCGGGGTCAGCCG. The chain recombines TRBV18 with TRBJ2-3; 9 nucleotides align to TRBD1. The CDR3 end is not reached by the read, which stops 3 residues before it; the germline J gene fills it in. This CDR3 is 16 amino acids long. Germline lookup yields CDR1 KGHSH and CDR2 LQKENI.

Incomplete CDR3 DNA: TGTGCCAGCAGTGAAGGGTTAGCGGGAGGCGGGGAG. Protein: CASSEGLAGGGE. The whole CDR3 protein is CASSEGLAGGGELFF. The chain is built from TRBV2 and TRBJ2-2; 10 bases agree with TRBD2. The read ends 3 residues before the CDR3 terminus; that terminus is restored from the germline J gene. Germline V gives CDR1 SNHLY, CDR2 FYNNEI. Germline trimming cut 1 base from V and 7 bases from J; bases unmatched to any gene: 3. The length of the CDR3 is 15 residues.